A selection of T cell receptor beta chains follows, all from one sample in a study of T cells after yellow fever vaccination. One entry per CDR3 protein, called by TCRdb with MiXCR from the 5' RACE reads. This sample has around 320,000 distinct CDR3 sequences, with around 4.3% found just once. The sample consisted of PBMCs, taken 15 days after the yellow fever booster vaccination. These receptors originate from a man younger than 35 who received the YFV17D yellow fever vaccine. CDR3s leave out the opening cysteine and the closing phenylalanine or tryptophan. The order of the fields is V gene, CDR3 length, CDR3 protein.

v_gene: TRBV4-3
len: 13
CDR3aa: ASSRRLAGTYEQY

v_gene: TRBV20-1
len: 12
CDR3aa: SAPDRSGNNEQF

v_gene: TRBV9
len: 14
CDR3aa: ASSARTGTMTGELF

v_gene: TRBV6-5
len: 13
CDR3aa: ASSHEPGGLQPQH

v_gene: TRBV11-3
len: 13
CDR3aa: ASSLSRDHQETQY

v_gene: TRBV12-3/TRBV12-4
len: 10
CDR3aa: ASHRTNQPQH

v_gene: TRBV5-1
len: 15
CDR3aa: ASSLASGGARSTEAF

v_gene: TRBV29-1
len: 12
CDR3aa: SVDGGQPNEKLF

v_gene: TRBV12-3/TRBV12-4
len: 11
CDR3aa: ATGGPETEKLF

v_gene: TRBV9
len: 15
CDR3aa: ASSHNRDRESSYEQY

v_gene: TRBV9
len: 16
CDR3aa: ASSGLGLAGNSYNEQF

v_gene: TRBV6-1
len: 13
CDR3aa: ASSDLPLSNTEAF

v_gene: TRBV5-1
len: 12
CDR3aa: ASSLDRLGYEQY

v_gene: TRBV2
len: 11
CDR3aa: ASSPRGDHGYT

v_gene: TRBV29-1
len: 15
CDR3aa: SVNLGTGGKFDNEQF

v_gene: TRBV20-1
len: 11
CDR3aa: SASSATNYGYT

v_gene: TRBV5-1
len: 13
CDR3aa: ASRWLDRGQYGYT

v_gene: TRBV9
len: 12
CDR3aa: ASSVGVSPDTQY

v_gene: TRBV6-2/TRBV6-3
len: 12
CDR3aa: ASSEASGEETQY

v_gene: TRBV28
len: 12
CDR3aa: ASGSGGASGELF

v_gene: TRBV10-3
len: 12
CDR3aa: AISDGQTNTEAF

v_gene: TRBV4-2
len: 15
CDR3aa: ASSQDAEAAGNQPQH

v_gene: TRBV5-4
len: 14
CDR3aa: ASSPRGGGALDTQY

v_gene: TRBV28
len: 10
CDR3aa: ASSSRKETQY

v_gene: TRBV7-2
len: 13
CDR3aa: ASSRWVSGEGEQY

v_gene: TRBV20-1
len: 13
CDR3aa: SADNSDSSYNEQF

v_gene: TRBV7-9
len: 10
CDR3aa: ASSFRGPPLH

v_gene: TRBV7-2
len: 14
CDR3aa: ASSLLGATSGNTIY

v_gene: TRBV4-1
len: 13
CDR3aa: ASSPFLGGQETQY

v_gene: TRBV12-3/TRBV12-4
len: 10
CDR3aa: ASSLPPDTQY

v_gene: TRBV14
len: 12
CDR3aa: ASSQDGPRETQY

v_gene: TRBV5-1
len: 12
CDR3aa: ASSLVGFNEKLF

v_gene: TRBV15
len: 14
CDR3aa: ATSRGDSGGNQPQH

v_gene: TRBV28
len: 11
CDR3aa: ASRPGLHNEQF

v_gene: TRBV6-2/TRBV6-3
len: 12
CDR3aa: ASSSSLWSQPQH

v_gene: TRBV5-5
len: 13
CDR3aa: ASSLWRGGTDTQY

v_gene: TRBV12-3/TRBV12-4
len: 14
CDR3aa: ASIPNGGGSGNTIY

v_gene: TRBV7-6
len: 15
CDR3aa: ASSLTEESGGLNEQY

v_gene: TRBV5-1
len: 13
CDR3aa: ASSLVGTGGNEQF

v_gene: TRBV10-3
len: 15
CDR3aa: AISEPKGRQGAHEQF